What follows is one TCR beta chain and its context. This clonotype has a count of ten or more. What this receptor recognizes is not known. It has no much larger one-base neighbor in the sample; base qualities were not kept. TCR cDNA was made using 5'RACE template switching, a step that added a universal primer site and unique molecular identifiers. Priming of cDNA synthesis was performed from both the TCR alpha and TCR beta constant segments. Library amplification involved two PCR steps, and the second step added sample barcodes and sequencing adapters. Libraries were sequenced on Illumina HiSeq 2500 (2x100 bp) or NovaSeq (2x150 bp). Per the source publication's procedure: Reads were demultiplexed and collapsed into UMI consensus sequences with MIGEC, and V(D)J alignment was performed with MiXCR. Clonotypes responding to the vaccine were identified with edgeR on replicate PBMC samples, with the criteria of FDR below 0.01 and a log2 fold change above 5 up to day 15. Each bulk clonotype received a CD4 or CD8 identity based on whether the sequenced CD4 or CD8 repertoire contained that clonotype at higher abundance. Using fastp trimming at Q25 and MiXCR clonotype assembly, TCRdb reanalyzed the public sequencing data and kept in-frame beta chains. Rows are combined by CDR3 protein, so each entry shows the most common genes and DNA. The V and J calls come from TCRdb's annotation, not from the publication. The sample table contains 120,000 to 150,000 distinct CDR3 sequences; only one count was recorded for more than 6% of them. About 0.73% of the sample belongs to the ten largest clones.

The intended sense of this specimen's treatment or condition label: live attenuated yellow fever vaccine strain. A standard Ficoll-Paque protocol was used to isolate PBMCs from peripheral blood. CD4 and CD8 T-cell fractions were isolated with Dynabeads CD4 and CD8 positive selection kits. TriZol was used to extract RNA from bulk PBMCs, CD4 and CD8 fractions, and dextramer-positive and dextramer-negative fractions. This sample is drawn from a study of T cells after yellow fever vaccination (dated by TCRdb to between 2018 and 2021). Concerning the study at large: Libraries from fractions with low cell numbers were prepared with the SMART-Seq v4 Ultra Low Input RNA kit. Bulk TCR alpha and beta repertoires were sequenced longitudinally to track T-cell clones before and after primary and booster YFV17D yellow fever vaccination. Two healthy male donors, one aged 18 to 30 and one aged 30 to 40 years, were included in the cohort. Blood was collected at multiple timepoints before and after primary and secondary immunization, and bulk PBMC replicates and cell subsets were isolated.

Its CDR3 holds 13 amino acids, cysteine through phenylalanine. CDR3 DNA is the only sequence kept; it has 39 bases, read in frame from the first base. CDR1 and CDR2 are read off the germline V gene as SGHTA and FQGNSA. Trimming at the junction amounts to 5 bases on V and 7 bases on J, and the germline ends lie 14 bases apart. Study-wide findings and limitations: A small share of clonotypes occurred in both CD4 and CD8 compartments, likely arising from convergent recombination. Because abundant contaminating clonotypes from the bulk population could be contained in FACS-sorted repertoires, computational filtering was required. Compared with the primary T-cell response, the secondary T-cell response was weaker but faster, peaking on day 5 rather than day 15. After the booster, most clones that had expanded after primary vaccination were detected again (about 97% of CD4 and over 75% of CD8), suggesting broad maintenance of memory. Only two donors were included in the study, so the extent to which the findings can be generalized is limited.

The TCR originated in a man aged 30 to 39 who received the YFV17D yellow fever vaccine. This receptor chain uses TRBV7-2 and TRBJ2-5; the D gene cannot be named for sure. Sequences were derived from CD4+ T cells sorted from PBMCs, sampled 5 days after the yellow fever booster vaccination. CDR3 protein: CASSPIEIATQYF. The sequenced DNA is TGTGCCAGCAGCCCGATCGAAATTGCGACCCAGTACTTC.